The clone carrying this T cell receptor beta chain was counted many times. TCRdb reprocessed the PCR reads via MiXCR and lists one record per CDR3 protein. The top ten hold more than 0.8% of the sample, which has around 470,000 distinct CDR3 sequences, over 20% seen once. These data are taken from a study of molecular identifiers for immune sequencing clone quantification. Germline V gene sequence: CDR1 LNHDA, CDR2 SQIVND (reference sequence). Trimming removed 1 base at V and 2 bases at J, with 6 bases between. The CDR3 spans 13 residues. J is TRBJ2-7 and V is TRBV19; D is undetermined. The sample was naive CD8+ T cells from blood, with Jurkat cell RNA spiked in. Subset described: FACS-sorted CD8+CD4-CCR7+CD45RA+ naive T cells. This TCR came from a human donor in good health. Some libraries in this study had Jurkat cell RNA spiked in. CDR3 in DNA: TGTGCCAGTAGTATAGGTTTAGCCTACGAGCAGTACTTC. Translation gives CASSIGLAYEQYF.